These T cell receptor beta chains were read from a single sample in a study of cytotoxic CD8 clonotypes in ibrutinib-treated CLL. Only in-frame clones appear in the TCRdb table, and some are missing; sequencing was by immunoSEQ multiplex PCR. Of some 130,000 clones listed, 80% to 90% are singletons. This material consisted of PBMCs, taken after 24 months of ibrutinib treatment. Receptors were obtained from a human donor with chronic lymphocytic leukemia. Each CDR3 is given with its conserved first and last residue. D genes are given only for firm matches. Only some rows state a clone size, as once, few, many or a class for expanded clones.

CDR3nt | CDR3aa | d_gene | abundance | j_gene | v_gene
TGTGCCAGCAGCTTGACCCGGAACGATGAGCAGTTCTTC | CASSLTRNDEQFF | . | . | TRBJ2-1 | TRBV7-2
TGTGCCAGCAGCGGTGTGAACGGGAATCAGCCCCAGCATTTT | CASSGVNGNQPQHF | . | . | TRBJ1-5 | TRBV7-9
TGTGCCAGCAGCTTACATCAGGGTATGACAGATACGCAGTATTTT | CASSLHQGMTDTQYF | . | . | TRBJ2-3 | TRBV5-4
TGTGCCAGCAGAATTTTTGGACTAGCGGGAGTTCTGGAGCAGTTCTTC | CASRIFGLAGVLEQFF | TRBD2 | . | TRBJ2-1 | TRBV27
TGTGCCAGCAGTTTATGGGGACAGGGAAATAATCAGCCCCAGCATTTT | CASSLWGQGNNQPQHF | TRBD1 | . | TRBJ1-5 | TRBV28
TGTGCCAGCAGTTTGGGACAGGGGAGGGACGAGCAGTACTTC | CASSLGQGRDEQYF | TRBD1 | . | TRBJ2-7 | TRBV28
TGTGCCAGCCGAGACAGGGACATCTATGGCTACACCTTC | CASRDRDIYGYTF | TRBD1 | . | TRBJ1-2 | TRBV6-1
TGCGCCAGCAGCAACACCGGGACAGTCCAAGAGACCCAGTACTTC | CASSNTGTVQETQYF | TRBD1 | once | TRBJ2-5 | TRBV5-1
TGTGCCAGCAGCGCGACAGGGTATGGCTACACCTTC | CASSATGYGYTF | TRBD1 | . | TRBJ1-2 | TRBV27
TGTGCCAGCAGTTTAAGGGGGAACAATGGCTACACCTTC | CASSLRGNNGYTF | . | . | TRBJ1-2 | TRBV28
TGTGCCAGCAGTAGACAGGGAACCGAGCAGTACTTC | CASSRQGTEQYF | TRBD1 | . | TRBJ2-7 | TRBV6-1
TGTGCCAGCAGTTACGGCATCACGGGAGGCTACACCTTC | CASSYGITGGYTF | . | . | TRBJ1-2 | TRBV6-5
TGTGCTGTGAAAGGGATTGGACAGGGCATCAATCAGCCCCAGCATTTT | CAVKGIGQGINQPQHF | TRBD1 | . | TRBJ1-5 | TRBV28
TGCAGCGTTGAATATCAGGTCTATGGCTACACCTTC | CSVEYQVYGYTF | . | . | TRBJ1-2 | TRBV29-1
TGTGCCAGCAGTTACACTCAGGGACCTAATGAAAAACTGTTTTTT | CASSYTQGPNEKLFF | . | . | TRBJ1-4 | TRBV6-5
TGTGCCAGCAGTTACACGGGCGGGGGGATCTACGAGCAGTACTTC | CASSYTGGGIYEQYF | TRBD2 | . | TRBJ2-7 | TRBV6-5
TGCGCCAGCGGACACTCCGAGCAGTTCTTC | CASGHSEQFF | . | . | TRBJ2-1 | TRBV4-1
TGTGCCAGCAGCCCACGGGACAGGGAGGACACTGAAGCTTTCTTT | CASSPRDREDTEAFF | TRBD1 | . | TRBJ1-1 | TRBV9
TGTGCCAGCCCGGGAGGGGGCTATCGCTACACCTTC | CASPGGGYRYTF | TRBD1 | . | TRBJ1-2 | TRBV11-3
TGTGCCAGCAGGAGGGGACAGGAGCTGAACACTGAAGCTTTCTTT | CASRRGQELNTEAFF | TRBD1 | . | TRBJ1-1 | TRBV28
TGTGCCAGCAGCGACAGGGGGCTGGGGGGTGGCTACACCTTC | CASSDRGLGGGYTF | TRBD1 | . | TRBJ1-2 | TRBV9
TGCGCCAGCAGCACTAGCGGGGACCGAGATACGCAGTATTTT | CASSTSGDRDTQYF | TRBD2 | . | TRBJ2-3 | TRBV5-1
TGTGCCAGCAGCCAATTTATGGCCACCGGGGAGCTGTTTTTT | CASSQFMATGELFF | . | . | TRBJ2-2 | TRBV14
TGTGCCAGCAGCCTTGGACCTCTCGGGGGCGCGAACTCTGGAAACACCATATATTTT | CASSLGPLGGANSGNTIYF | . | . | TRBJ1-3 | TRBV7-6
TGTGCCAGCAAGCGGGAGGGGGCGCAGCAGTACTTC | CASKREGAQQYF | TRBD2 | . | TRBJ2-7 | TRBV2
TGTGCCAGCAGTTTTCCCTCTAGGCCGAACTATGGCTACACCTTC | CASSFPSRPNYGYTF | . | few | TRBJ1-2 | TRBV28
TGTGCCAGCAGCAGAAGCGGGGGCGGGGATACGCAGTATTTT | CASSRSGGGDTQYF | TRBD2 | . | TRBJ2-3 | TRBV7-8
TGTGCCAGCAGTTTTCTCGGCGGGGGACGCTACGAGCAGTACTTC | CASSFLGGGRYEQYF | TRBD2 | . | TRBJ2-7 | TRBV28